This T cell receptor (beta chain) comes out of a study of Graves' ophthalmopathy and Graves' hyperthyroidism. Study results and caveats: Ophthalmopathy progression prediction by the model yielded a sensitivity of roughly 67% and a specificity of under 85%. Thyroid clonotypes that were expanded above 0.001 frequency mostly also appeared in blood.

Amplification targeted the TCR beta CDR3 regions, with RNA transcripts as the source material. RT-PCR was first run with HTBI primers, then multiplex PCR in a second round. MiXCR, run by TCRdb on the multiplex PCR reads, gives a single entry per CDR3 protein. The data hold about 740,000 distinct CDR3 sequences, with around 40% observed a single time. Germline values: CDR1 DFQATT, CDR2 SNEGSKA (reference sequence). Trimming stripped 6 bases from V and 7 bases from J, with 12 bases between. The CDR3 extends over 11 amino acids. The study excluded patients with other autoimmune diseases, uncontrolled infections, pregnancy or lactation. What supplied the PBMCs was more than 7.5 ml of fresh peripheral blood. Only a few counts were recorded for this clonotype. Its antigen is unknown.

The chain links TRBV20-1 to TRBJ1-1; D uncertain. This TCR derives from an adult man with Graves' ophthalmopathy. The sequencing sample was made of peripheral blood. The CDR3 loop is CSAAQTYEAFF. For the CDR3, the DNA is TGCAGTGCGGCACAGACTTATGAAGCTTTCTTT.